What follows describes a single TCR beta chain. Antigen specificity is unknown. These data are taken from a study of cytomegalovirus exposure and HLA in healthy donors. Study-level results: With later analysis, a missense DCLRE1C variant became linked to TCR beta V- and J-gene trimming. Whilst most TCR sequences proved rare, a subset of public TCRs occurred across many donors.

PCR was performed using 60 Vbeta and 13 Jbeta primers. Produced via immunoSEQ multiplex PCR; TCRdb's table is partial and in-frame only. The sample yields 100,000 to 120,000 clones, around 85% seen once. This CDR3 contains 15 residues. V lost 4 bases, J lost 0 bases, and 10 bases lay in between. Germline loops: CDR1 MGHDK, CDR2 SYGVNS. V usage is TRBV25-1 and J usage is TRBJ1-3; perhaps TRBD1 as D (6 bases). The specimen sequenced was PBMCs. The clonotype was recovered from a man aged 30-40 years in good health and CMV-seropositive. In DNA form, the CDR3 reads TGTGCCAGCAGTGGTACAGGGATCTCTGGAAACACCATATATTTT. Translated: CASSGTGISGNTIYF.